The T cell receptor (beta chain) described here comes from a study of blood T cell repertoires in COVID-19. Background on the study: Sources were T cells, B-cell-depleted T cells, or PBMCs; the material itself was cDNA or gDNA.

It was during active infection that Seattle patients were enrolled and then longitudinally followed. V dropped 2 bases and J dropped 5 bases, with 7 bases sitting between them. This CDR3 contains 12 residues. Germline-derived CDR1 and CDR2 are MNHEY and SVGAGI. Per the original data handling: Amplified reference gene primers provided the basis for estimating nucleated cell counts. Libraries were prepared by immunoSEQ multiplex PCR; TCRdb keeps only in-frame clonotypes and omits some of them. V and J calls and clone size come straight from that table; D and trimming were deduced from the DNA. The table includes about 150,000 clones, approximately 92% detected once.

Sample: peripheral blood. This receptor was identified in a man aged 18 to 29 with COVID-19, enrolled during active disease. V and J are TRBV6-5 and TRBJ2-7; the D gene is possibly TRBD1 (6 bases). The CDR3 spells CASSYAGDEQYF. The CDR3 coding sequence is TGTGCCAGCAGTTACGCAGGGGACGAGCAGTACTTC.